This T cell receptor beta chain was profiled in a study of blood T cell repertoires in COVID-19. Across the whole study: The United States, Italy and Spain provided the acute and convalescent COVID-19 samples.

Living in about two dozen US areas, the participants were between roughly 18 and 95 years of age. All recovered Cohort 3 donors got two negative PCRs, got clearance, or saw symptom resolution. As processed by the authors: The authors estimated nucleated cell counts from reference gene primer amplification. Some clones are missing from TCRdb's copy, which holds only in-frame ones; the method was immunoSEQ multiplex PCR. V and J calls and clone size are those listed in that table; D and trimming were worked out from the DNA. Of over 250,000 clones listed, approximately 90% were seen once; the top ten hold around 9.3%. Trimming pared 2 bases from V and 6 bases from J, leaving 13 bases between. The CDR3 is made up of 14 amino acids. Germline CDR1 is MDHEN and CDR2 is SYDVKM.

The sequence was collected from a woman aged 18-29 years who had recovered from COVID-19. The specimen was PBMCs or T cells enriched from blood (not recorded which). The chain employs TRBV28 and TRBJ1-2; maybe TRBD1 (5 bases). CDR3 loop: CASSLIKFRDGYTF. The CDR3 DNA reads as TGTGCCAGCAGTTTAATAAAGTTCAGGGATGGCTACACCTTC.